This T cell receptor (beta chain) was sequenced during a study of shared clonotypes between healthy human individuals. Points from the study as a whole: Clonotypes that were shared across a handful of donors made up around 4.6% of naive CD4 clonotypes. Lower generation probabilities were found for non-shared clonotypes than for those shared by all four donors.

The CDR3 is 18 residues long. Trimming at V came to 6 bases and at J to 8 bases, leaving 15 bases not matched to a gene. In germline, CDR1 is MNHEY, CDR2 SMNVEV (reference sequence). Only in-frame clones appear in the TCRdb table, and some are missing; sequencing was by immunoSEQ multiplex PCR. In the table there are approximately 620,000 clones, around 97% of which are singletons. A remark on this clone: Its antigen is as yet unknown.

The sequencing input was naive CD4+ T cells sorted from blood. The sample's subset: CD45RA+ positively selected. The chain recombines TRBV27 with TRBJ2-1, with TRBD2 identical over 14 bases. This TCR was recovered from a woman aged 30 to 39 in good health. This CDR3 reads CASRGTSGSANLWHEQFF. The CDR3 coding sequence is TGTGCCAGCAGGGGGACTAGCGGGAGCGCCAACCTTTGGCATGAGCAGTTCTTC.